This is a list of T cell receptor beta chains from one sample in a study of CD8 T cells in ankylosing spondylitis. TCRdb used MiXCR to reprocess the 5' RACE reads, holding one entry per CDR3 protein. This table has just over 350,000 distinct CDR3 sequences, 20% to 25% appearing once. The specimen sequenced was blood, either unsorted or a sorted T cell fraction (not recorded which). The receptors originated from a male donor with ankylosing spondylitis or in good health (not recorded which). The CDR3 runs from the conserved cysteine through the conserved F or W. Fields, in order: V gene, J gene, D gene, clone size, CDR3 protein, CDR3 DNA. D genes are given only for firm matches. The listing skips clone size in some rows; elsewhere it reads once, few, many or a size class.

v_call: TRBV20-1
j_call: TRBJ2-7
d_call: .
clone_size: few
cdr3_aa: CSVRQGETYEQYF
cdr3_nt: TGCAGTGTGCGGCAGGGTGAGACCTACGAGCAGTACTTC

v_call: TRBV12-3/TRBV12-4
j_call: TRBJ1-1
d_call: .
clone_size: few
cdr3_aa: CASSLGPGGTEAFF
cdr3_nt: TGTGCCAGCAGTTTAGGTCCGGGGGGCACTGAAGCTTTCTTT

v_call: TRBV27
j_call: TRBJ2-7
d_call: .
clone_size: .
cdr3_aa: CASSYGLPSSYEQYF
cdr3_nt: TGTGCCAGCAGTTACGGGCTACCCAGCTCCTACGAGCAGTACTTC

v_call: TRBV20-1
j_call: TRBJ2-1
d_call: TRBD2
clone_size: few
cdr3_aa: CSASRLAGGNYNEQFF
cdr3_nt: TGCAGTGCTAGCAGACTAGCGGGGGGCAACTACAATGAGCAGTTCTTC

v_call: TRBV12-3/TRBV12-4
j_call: TRBJ1-5
d_call: .
clone_size: .
cdr3_aa: CASSFSGVNQPQHF
cdr3_nt: TGTGCCAGCAGTTTCTCAGGGGTCAATCAGCCCCAGCATTTT

v_call: TRBV15
j_call: TRBJ2-7
d_call: TRBD1
clone_size: .
cdr3_aa: CATSTRDRAYEQYF
cdr3_nt: TGTGCCACCAGCACCCGGGACAGGGCTTACGAGCAGTACTTC

v_call: TRBV7-9
j_call: TRBJ2-3
d_call: .
clone_size: few
cdr3_aa: CASSNFGGDLDTQYF
cdr3_nt: TGTGCCAGCAGCAACTTTGGTGGGGACCTAGATACGCAGTATTTT

v_call: TRBV11-2
j_call: TRBJ2-2
d_call: .
clone_size: .
cdr3_aa: CASTTLLSGDTGELFF
cdr3_nt: TGTGCCAGCACCACACTTTTGTCAGGGGATACCGGGGAGCTGTTTTTT

v_call: TRBV7-9
j_call: TRBJ2-5
d_call: .
clone_size: .
cdr3_aa: CASRGGRGQETQYF
cdr3_nt: TGTGCCAGCCGAGGAGGGCGAGGCCAAGAGACCCAGTACTTC

v_call: TRBV29-1
j_call: TRBJ2-1
d_call: TRBD2
clone_size: few
cdr3_aa: CSAAGTSELNEQFF
cdr3_nt: TGCAGCGCTGCCGGGACTAGCGAATTAAATGAGCAGTTCTTC

v_call: TRBV11-3
j_call: TRBJ2-1
d_call: .
clone_size: .
cdr3_aa: CASSSQSHEQFF
cdr3_nt: TGTGCCAGCAGCTCTCAGAGTCATGAGCAGTTCTTC

v_call: TRBV5-1
j_call: TRBJ1-1
d_call: .
clone_size: .
cdr3_aa: CASSNSQGRTEAFF
cdr3_nt: TGCGCCAGCAGCAATTCACAGGGTCGAACTGAAGCTTTCTTT

v_call: TRBV6-1
j_call: TRBJ1-4
d_call: .
clone_size: few
cdr3_aa: CASRLRQVAHNEKLFF
cdr3_nt: TGTGCCAGCAGACTCAGACAGGTCGCCCATAATGAAAAACTGTTTTTT